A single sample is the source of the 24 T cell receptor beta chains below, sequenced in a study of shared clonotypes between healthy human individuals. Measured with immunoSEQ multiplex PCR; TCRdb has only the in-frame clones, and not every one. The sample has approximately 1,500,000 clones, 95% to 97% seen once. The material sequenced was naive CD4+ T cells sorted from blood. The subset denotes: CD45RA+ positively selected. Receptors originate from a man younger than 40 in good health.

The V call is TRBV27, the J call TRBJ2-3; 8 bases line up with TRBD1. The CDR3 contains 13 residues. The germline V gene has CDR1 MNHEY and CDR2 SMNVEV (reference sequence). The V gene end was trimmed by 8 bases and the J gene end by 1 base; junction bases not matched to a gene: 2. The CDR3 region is CASRDRRTDTQYF. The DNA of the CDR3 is TGTGCCAGCCGGGACAGGCGCACAGATACGCAGTATTTT.

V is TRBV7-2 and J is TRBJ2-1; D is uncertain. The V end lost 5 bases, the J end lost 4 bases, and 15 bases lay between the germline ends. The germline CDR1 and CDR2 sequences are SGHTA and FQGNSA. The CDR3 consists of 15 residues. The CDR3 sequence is CASSPKMVHYNEQFF. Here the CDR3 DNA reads TGTGCCAGCAGCCCAAAGATGGTGCATTACAATGAGCAGTTCTTC.

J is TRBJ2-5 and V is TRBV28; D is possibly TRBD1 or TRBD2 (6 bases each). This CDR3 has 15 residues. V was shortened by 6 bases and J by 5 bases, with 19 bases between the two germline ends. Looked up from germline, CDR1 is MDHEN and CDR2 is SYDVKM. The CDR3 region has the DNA TGTGCCAGCAGGGGCGGGGCAGGGGCTCGTGAGACCCAGTACTTC. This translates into CASRGGAGARETQYF.

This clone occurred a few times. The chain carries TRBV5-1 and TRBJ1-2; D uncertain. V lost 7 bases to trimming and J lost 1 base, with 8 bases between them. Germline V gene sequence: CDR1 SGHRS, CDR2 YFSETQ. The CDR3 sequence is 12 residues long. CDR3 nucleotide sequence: TGCGCCAGCCGGACGGATAACTATGGCTACACCTTC. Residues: CASRTDNYGYTF.

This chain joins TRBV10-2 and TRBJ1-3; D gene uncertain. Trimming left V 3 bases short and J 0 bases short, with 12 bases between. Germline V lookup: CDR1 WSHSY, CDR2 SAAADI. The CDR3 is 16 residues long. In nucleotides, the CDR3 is TGCGCCAGCAGTGAAAAGAATGGCTACTCTGGAAACACCATATATTTT. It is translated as CASSEKNGYSGNTIYF.

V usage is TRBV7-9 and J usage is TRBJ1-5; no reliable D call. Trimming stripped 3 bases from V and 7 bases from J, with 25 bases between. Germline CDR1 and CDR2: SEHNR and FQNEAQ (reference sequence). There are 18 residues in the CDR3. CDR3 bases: TGTGCCAGCAGCTTGTATACGTCCGACGGCCAAGGAGGGCAGCCCCAGCATTTT. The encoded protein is CASSLYTSDGQGGQPQHF.

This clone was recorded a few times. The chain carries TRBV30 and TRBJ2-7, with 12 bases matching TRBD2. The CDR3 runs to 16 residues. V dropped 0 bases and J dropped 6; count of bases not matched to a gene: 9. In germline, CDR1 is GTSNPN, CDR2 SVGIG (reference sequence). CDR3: CAWSVLAGGQGGEQYF. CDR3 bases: TGTGCCTGGAGTGTACTAGCGGGAGGCCAAGGTGGCGAGCAGTACTTC.

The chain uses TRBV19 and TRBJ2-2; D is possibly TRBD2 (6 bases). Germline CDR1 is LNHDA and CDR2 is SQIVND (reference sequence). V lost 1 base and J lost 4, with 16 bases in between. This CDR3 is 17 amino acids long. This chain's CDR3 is CASSIAMTSRGTGELFF. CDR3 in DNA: TGTGCCAGTAGTATAGCGATGACTAGTAGGGGCACCGGGGAGCTGTTTTTT.

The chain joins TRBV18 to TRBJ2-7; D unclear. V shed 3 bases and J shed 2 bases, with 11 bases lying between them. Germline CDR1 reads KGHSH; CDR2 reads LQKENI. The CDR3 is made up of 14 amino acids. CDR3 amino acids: CASSPENGPYEQYF. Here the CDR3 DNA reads TGTGCCAGCTCACCTGAAAACGGGCCCTACGAGCAGTACTTC.

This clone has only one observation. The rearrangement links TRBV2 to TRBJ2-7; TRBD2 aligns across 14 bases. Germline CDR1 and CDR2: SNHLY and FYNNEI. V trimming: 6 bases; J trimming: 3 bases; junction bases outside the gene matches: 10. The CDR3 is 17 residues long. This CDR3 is CASRYTGGLAGDYEQYF. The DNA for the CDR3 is TGTGCCAGCAGATATACAGGGGGACTAGCGGGAGACTACGAGCAGTACTTC.

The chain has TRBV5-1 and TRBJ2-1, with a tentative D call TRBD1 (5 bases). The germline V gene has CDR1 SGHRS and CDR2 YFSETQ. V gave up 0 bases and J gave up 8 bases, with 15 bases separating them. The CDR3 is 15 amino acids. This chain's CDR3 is CASSLEAGSIDEQFF. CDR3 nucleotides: TGCGCCAGCAGCTTGGAGGCAGGGTCTATCGATGAGCAGTTCTTC.

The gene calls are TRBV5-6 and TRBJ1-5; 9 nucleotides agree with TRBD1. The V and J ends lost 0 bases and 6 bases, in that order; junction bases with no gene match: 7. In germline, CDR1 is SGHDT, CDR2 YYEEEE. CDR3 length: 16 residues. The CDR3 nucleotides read TGTGCCAGCAGCTTGGCCGGGACAGGGCATCTTCAGCCCCAGCATTTT. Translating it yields CASSLAGTGHLQPQHF. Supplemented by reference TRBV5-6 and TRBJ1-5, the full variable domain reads DAGVTQSPTHLIKTRGQQVTLRCSPKSGHDTVSWYQQALGQGPQFIFQYYEEEERQRGNFPDRFSGHQFPNYSSELNVNALLLGDSALYLCASSLAGTGHLQPQHFGDGTRLSIL.

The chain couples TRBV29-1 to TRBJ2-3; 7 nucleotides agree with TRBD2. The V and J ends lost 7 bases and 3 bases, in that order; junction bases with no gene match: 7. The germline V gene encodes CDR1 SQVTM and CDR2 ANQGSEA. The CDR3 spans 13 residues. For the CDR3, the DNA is TGCAGCGCCACGGGACTACATACAGATACGCAGTATTTT. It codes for CSATGLHTDTQYF.

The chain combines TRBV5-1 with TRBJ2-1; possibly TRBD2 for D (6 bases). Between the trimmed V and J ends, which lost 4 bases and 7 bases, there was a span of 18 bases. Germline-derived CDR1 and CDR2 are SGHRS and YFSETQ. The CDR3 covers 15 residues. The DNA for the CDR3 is TGCGCCAGCAGCCCGAGGGGACTCGGTCGGAATGAGCAGTTCTTC. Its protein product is CASSPRGLGRNEQFF.

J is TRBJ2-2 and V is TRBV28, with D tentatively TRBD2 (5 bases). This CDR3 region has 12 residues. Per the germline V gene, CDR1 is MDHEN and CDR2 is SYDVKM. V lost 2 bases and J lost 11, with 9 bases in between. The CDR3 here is CASSLAGKELFF. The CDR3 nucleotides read TGTGCCAGCAGTTTAGCGGGCAAAGAGCTGTTTTTT. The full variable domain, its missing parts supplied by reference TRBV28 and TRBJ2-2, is DVKVTQSSRYLVKRTGEKVFLECVQDMDHENMFWYRQDPGLGLRLIYFSYDVKMKEKGDIPEGYSVSREKKERFSLILESASTNQTSMYLCASSLAGKELFFGEGSRLTVL.

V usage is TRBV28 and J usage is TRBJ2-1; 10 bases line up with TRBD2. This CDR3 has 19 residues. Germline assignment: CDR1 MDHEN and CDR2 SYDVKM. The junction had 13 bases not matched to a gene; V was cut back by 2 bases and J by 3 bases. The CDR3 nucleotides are TGTGCCAGCAGTTTAGGGGTCGGGTCTAGCGGGAGTTTCTACAATGAGCAGTTCTTC. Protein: CASSLGVGSSGSFYNEQFF.

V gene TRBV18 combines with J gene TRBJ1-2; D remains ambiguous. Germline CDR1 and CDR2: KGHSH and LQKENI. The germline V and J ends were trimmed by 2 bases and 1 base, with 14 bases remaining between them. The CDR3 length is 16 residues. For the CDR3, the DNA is TGTGCCAGCTCACCATTAGCGTTAGACATTAACTATGGCTACACCTTC. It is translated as CASSPLALDINYGYTF.

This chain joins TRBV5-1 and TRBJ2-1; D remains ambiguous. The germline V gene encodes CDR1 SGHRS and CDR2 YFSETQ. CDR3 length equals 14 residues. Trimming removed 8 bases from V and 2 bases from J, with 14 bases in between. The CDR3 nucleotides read TGCGCCAGTGCTGGAGTATCGCCCTACAATGAGCAGTTCTTC. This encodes CASAGVSPYNEQFF.

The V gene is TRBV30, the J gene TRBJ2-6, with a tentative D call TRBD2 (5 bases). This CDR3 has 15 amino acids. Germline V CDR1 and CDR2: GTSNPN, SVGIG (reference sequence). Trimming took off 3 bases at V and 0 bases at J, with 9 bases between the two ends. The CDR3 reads CAWSRGGSGANVLTF. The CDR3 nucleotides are TGTGCCTGGAGCCGGGGTGGCTCTGGGGCCAACGTCCTGACTTTC.

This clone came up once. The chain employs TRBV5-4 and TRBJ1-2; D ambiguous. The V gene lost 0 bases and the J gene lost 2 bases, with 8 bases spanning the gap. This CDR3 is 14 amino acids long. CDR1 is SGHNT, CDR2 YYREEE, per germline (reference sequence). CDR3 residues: CASSLDTRNYGYTF. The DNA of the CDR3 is TGTGCCAGCAGCTTGGACACACGCAACTATGGCTACACCTTC.

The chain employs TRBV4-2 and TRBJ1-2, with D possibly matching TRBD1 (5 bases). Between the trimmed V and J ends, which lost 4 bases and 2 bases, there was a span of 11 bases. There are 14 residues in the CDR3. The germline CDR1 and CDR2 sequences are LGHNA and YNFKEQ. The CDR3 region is CASSPPGRNYGYTF. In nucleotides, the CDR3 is TGTGCCAGCAGCCCCCCAGGGAGGAACTATGGCTACACCTTC.

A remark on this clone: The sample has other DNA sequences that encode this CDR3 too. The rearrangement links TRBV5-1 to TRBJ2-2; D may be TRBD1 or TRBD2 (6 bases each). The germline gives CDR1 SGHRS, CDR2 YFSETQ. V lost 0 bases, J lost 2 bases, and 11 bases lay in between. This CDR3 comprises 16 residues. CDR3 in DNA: TGCGCCAGCAGCTTGGTGGGGGGCGCAAACACCGGGGAGCTGTTTTTT. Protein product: CASSLVGGANTGELFF.

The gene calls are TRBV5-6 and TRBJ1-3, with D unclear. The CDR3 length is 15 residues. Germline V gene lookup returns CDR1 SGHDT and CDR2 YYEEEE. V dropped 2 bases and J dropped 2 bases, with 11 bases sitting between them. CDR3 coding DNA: TGTGCCAGCAGCTTTAGGGTTTACGCTGGAAACACCATATATTTT. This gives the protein CASSFRVYAGNTIYF.

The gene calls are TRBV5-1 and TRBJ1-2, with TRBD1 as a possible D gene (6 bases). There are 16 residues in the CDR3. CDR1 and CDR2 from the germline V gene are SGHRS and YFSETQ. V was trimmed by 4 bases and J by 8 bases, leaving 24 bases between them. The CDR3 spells CASSSQPPGAARGYTF. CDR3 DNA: TGCGCCAGCAGCAGCCAGCCGCCGGGGGCGGCTCGGGGCTACACCTTC.